These 11 T cell receptor beta chains share one sample of origin, sequenced in a study of blood T cell repertoires in COVID-19. Here immunoSEQ multiplex PCR was the method, and the copy in TCRdb shows in-frame clones only, minus some. The sample lists roughly 170,000 clones; approximately 86% were seen once. Sequences were obtained from peripheral blood. Receptors were obtained from a man aged 40-49 years with active or convalescent COVID-19.

This chain links TRBV15 with TRBJ2-1, with a weak D call TRBD1 (6 bases). In germline, CDR1 is LNHNV, CDR2 YYDKDF (reference sequence). This CDR3 is built from 20 residues. V dropped 5 bases and J dropped 1 base, with 27 bases sitting between them. The CDR3 loop reads CATSGGPGTRYRRSYNEQFF. In DNA form, the CDR3 reads TGTGCCACCAGCGGCGGCCCCGGGACAAGGTATCGAAGGTCCTACAATGAGCAGTTCTTC.

The chain couples TRBV9 to TRBJ2-5; D is ambiguous. CDR1 SGDLS and CDR2 YYNGEE come from the germline V gene. Trimming removed 5 bases from V and 2 bases from J, with 13 bases in between. CDR3 size: 14 residues. The CDR3 DNA reads as TGTGCCAGCAGTGAGCACCGGGTACAAGAGACCCAGTACTTC. It yields the protein CASSEHRVQETQYF.

V is TRBV10-3 and J is TRBJ2-7, with a tentative D call TRBD2 (5 bases). Between the trimmed V and J ends, which lost 3 bases and 0 bases, there was a span of 9 bases. The germline CDR1 and CDR2 sequences are ENHRY and SYGVKD. The CDR3 is 14 amino acids. CDR3 sequence (DNA): TGTGCCATCAGTGACCGGGGTCGCTCCTACGAGCAGTACTTC. Its protein is CAISDRGRSYEQYF.

V is TRBV7-2 and J is TRBJ2-7; 7 nucleotides agree with TRBD1. Germline V gene lookup returns CDR1 SGHTA and CDR2 FQGNSA. The ends lost 4 bases at V and 1 base at J; junction bases unmatched: 7. The CDR3 has 15 amino acids. The CDR3 DNA follows: TGTGCCAGCAGCTCGAGGGGACAGTCATCCTACGAGCAGTACTTC. Its protein product is CASSSRGQSSYEQYF.

The V call is TRBV19, the J call TRBJ1-6; 7 bases agree with TRBD1. The CDR3 has 14 amino acids. V dropped 1 base and J dropped 6; count of bases not matched to a gene: 0. Germline CDR1 reads LNHDA; CDR2 reads SQIVND (reference sequence). The CDR3 region is CASSIGDSNSPLHF. The CDR3 nucleotides are TGTGCCAGTAGTATAGGGGACAGTAATTCACCCCTCCACTTT.

The V call is TRBV2, the J call TRBJ2-2; weak D call: TRBD1 (6 bases). The V and J ends lost 7 bases and 4 bases respectively, with 13 bases between them. Germline CDR1 and CDR2: SNHLY and FYNNEI. There are 14 residues in the CDR3. Here the CDR3 reads CASTLDRATGELFF. DNA of the CDR3: TGTGCCAGCACCCTGGACAGAGCCACCGGGGAGCTGTTTTTT.

The genes are TRBV15 and TRBJ1-2; tentative D call: TRBD1 (5 bases). The CDR3 sequence is 14 residues long. The ends were cut back, 1 base at V and 14 bases at J, with 20 bases in the middle. The germline CDR1 and CDR2 sequences are LNHNV and YYDKDF (reference sequence). In DNA form, the CDR3 reads TGTGCCACCAGCAGAGCCGGTTACCAGGGTTCTGAAACCTTC. This encodes CATSRAGYQGSETF.

V and J are TRBV7-9 and TRBJ1-2, with D possibly being TRBD1 (5 bases). Trimming took 5 bases from V and 0 from J, leaving 10 bases between them. The germline V gene has CDR1 SEHNR and CDR2 FQNEAQ (reference sequence). The CDR3 runs 14 residues. CDR3 region: CASSPTGSNYGYTF. Here the CDR3 DNA reads TGTGCCAGCAGCCCCACAGGTTCTAACTATGGCTACACCTTC.

CDR3 residues: CATSDSLYNEQFF. The DNA for the CDR3 is TGTGCCACCAGTGATTCCCTATACAATGAGCAGTTCTTC. The chain uses TRBV24-1 and TRBJ2-1; unclear D gene. Trimming took off 2 bases at V and 4 bases at J, with 5 bases between the two ends. The CDR3 consists of 13 residues. In germline, CDR1 is KGHDR, CDR2 SFDVKD.

The chain employs TRBV12-3 or TRBV12-4 and TRBJ1-2; D call uncertain. V was cut by 7 bases and J by 8 bases, with 17 bases left in between. This CDR3 is 13 amino acids long. CDR3 in amino acids: CASTWQPSGGYTF. In nucleotides, the CDR3 is TGTGCCAGCACCTGGCAGCCCTCGGGGGGCTACACCTTC.

V and J are TRBV18 and TRBJ1-1; D unresolved. Between the trimmed V and J ends, which lost 3 bases and 10 bases, there was a span of 18 bases. The CDR3 length is 14 residues. CDR1 and CDR2 (germline): KGHSH, LQKENI. CDR3 sequence: CASSPLDWQLGAFF. The CDR3 DNA reads as TGTGCCAGCTCACCTTTGGACTGGCAATTGGGAGCTTTCTTT.